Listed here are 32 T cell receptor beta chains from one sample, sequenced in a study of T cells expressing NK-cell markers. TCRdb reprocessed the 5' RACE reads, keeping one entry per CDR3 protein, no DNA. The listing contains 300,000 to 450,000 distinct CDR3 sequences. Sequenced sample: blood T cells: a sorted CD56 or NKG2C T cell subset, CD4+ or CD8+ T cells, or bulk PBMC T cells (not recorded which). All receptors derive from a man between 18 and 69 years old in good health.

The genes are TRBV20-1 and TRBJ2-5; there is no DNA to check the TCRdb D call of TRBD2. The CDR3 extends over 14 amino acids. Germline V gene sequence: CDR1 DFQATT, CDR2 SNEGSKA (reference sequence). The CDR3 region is CSARGGRVGETQYF.

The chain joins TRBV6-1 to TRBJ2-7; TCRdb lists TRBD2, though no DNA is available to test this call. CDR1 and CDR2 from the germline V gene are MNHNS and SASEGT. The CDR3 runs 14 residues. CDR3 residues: CASSGAIYGYEQYF.

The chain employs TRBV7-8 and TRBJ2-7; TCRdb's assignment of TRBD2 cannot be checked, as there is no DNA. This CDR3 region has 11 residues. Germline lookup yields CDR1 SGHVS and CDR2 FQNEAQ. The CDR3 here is CASSLLAGLYF.

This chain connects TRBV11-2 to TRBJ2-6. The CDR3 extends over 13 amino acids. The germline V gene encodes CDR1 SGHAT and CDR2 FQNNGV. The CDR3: CASSWGGANVLTF.

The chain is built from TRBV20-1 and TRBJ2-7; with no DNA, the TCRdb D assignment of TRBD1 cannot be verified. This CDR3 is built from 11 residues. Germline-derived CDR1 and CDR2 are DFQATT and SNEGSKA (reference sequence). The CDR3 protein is CSARGTGKQYF.

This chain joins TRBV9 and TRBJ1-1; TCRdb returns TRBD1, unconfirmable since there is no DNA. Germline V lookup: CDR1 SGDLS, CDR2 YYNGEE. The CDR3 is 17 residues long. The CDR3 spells CASSVAGQGLGDTEAFF.

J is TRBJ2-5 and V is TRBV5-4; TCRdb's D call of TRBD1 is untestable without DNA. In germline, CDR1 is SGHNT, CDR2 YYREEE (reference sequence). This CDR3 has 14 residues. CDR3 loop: CASSLAGGEETQYF.

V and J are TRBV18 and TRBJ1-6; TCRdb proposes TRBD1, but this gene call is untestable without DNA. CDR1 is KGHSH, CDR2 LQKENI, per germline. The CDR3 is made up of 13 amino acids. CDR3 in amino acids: CASCGQGDSPLHF.

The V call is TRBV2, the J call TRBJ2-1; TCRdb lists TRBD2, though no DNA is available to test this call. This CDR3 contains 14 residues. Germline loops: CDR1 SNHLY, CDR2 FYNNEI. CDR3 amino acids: CATFMGLAGNEQFF.

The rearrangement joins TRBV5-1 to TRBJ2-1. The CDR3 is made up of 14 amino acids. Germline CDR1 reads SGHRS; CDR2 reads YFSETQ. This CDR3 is CASSLEKPYYEQFF.

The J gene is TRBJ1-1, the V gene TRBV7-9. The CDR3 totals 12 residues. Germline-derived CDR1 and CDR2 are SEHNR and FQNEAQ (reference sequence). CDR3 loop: CASKGRGTEAFF.

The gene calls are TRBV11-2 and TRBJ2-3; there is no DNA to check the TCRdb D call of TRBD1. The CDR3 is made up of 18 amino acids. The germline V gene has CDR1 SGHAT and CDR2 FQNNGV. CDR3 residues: CASSGLGGLRYTTDTQYF.

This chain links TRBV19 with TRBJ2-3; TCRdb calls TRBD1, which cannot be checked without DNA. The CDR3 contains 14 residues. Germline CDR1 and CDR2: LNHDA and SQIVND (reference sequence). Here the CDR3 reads CASRSGGRTDTQYF. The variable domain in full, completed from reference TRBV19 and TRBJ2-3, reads DGGITQSPKYLFRKEGQNVTLSCEQNLNHDAMYWYRQDPGQGLRLIYYSQIVNDFQKGDIAEGYSVSREKKESFPLTVTSAQKNPTAFYLCASRSGGRTDTQYFGPGTRLTVL.

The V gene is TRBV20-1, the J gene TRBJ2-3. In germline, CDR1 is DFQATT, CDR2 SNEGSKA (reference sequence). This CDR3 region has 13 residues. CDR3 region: CSAPRMATDTQYF.

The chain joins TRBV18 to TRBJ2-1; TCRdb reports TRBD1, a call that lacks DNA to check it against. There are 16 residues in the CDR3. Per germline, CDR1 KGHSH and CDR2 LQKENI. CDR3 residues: CASSHAGQGVVDEQFF.

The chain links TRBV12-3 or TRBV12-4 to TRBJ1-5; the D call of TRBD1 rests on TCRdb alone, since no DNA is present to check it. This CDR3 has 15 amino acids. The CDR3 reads CASSFDRRSNQPQHF.

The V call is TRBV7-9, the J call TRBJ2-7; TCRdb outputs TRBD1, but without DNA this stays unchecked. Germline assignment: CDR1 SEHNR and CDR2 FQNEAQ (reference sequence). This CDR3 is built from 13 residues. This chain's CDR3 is CASGGTGWHEQYF.

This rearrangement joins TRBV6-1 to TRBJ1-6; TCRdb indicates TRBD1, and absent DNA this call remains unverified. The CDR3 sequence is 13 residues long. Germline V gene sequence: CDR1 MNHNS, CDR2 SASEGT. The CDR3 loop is CASRTGGSSPLHF.

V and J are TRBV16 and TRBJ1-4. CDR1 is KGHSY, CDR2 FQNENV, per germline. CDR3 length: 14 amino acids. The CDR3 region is CASSQGQFNEKLFF.

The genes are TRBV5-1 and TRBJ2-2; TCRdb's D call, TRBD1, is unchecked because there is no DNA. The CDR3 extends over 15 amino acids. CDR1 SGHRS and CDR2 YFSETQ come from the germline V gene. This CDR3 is CASSLRTGGTGELFF.

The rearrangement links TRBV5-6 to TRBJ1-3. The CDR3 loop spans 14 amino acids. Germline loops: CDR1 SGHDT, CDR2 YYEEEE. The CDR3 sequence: CASSRGPPGNTIYF.

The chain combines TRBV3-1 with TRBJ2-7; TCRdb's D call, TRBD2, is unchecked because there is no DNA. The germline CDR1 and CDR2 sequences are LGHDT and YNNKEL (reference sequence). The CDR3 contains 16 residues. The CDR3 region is CASSPGLAGGYYEQYF.

The CDR3 spells CASSSPGQETQYF. V gene TRBV11-1 combines with J gene TRBJ2-5; TCRdb reports TRBD1, a call that lacks DNA to check it against. The germline CDR1 and CDR2 sequences are SGHAT and FQDESV (reference sequence). This CDR3 comprises 13 residues.

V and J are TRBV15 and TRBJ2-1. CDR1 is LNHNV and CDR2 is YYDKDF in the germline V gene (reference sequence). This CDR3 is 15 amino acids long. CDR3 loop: CATSKERGRYNEQFF.

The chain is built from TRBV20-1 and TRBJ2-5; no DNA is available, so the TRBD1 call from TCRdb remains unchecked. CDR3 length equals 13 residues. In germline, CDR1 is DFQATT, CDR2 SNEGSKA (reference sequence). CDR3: CSAGGALQETQYF.

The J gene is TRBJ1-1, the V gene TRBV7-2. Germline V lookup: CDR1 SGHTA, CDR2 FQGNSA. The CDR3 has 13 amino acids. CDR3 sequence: CASSFKWNTEAFF.

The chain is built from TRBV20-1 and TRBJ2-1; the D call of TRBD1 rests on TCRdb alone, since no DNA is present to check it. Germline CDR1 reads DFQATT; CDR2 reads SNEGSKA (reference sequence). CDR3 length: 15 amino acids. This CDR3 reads CSARSGQGGYNEQFF.

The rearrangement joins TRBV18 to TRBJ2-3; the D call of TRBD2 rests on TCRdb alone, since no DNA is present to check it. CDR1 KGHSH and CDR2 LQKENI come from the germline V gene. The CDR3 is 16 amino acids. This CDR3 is CASSRVMGESTDTQYF.

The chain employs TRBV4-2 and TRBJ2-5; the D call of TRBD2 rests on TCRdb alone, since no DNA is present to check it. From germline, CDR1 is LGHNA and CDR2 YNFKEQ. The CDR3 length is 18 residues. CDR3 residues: CASSQGIYSSGGQETQYF.

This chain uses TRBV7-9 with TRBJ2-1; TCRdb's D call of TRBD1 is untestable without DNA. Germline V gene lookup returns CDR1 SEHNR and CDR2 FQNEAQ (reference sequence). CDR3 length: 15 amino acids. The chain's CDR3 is CASSLNIGPVNEQFF.

Here the CDR3 reads CASSPLAGDNTGELFF. The chain has TRBV4-2 and TRBJ2-2; as DNA is missing, the TRBD2 call by TCRdb cannot be tested. The CDR3 runs to 16 residues. The germline V gene has CDR1 LGHNA and CDR2 YNFKEQ.

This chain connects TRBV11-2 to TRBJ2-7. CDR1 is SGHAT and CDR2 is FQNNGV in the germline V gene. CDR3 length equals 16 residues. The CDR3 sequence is CASSLDVDGRFYEQYF.